This T cell receptor beta chain was captured in a study of blood T cell repertoires in COVID-19. As for the study in general: Spain, Italy and the United States supplied samples that represented acute and convalescent COVID-19. PBMCs, B-cell-depleted T cells, or T cells provided the cDNA or gDNA that made up the material.

The junction had 8 bases not matched to a gene; V was cut back by 4 bases and J by 1 base. This CDR3 contains 16 residues. The germline gives CDR1 LGHDT, CDR2 YNNKEL (reference sequence). Sequencing used immunoSEQ multiplex PCR; TCRdb keeps in-frame clones, though not all of them. Of some 160,000 clones listed, about 85% were seen once; the top ten hold 10% to 15%. The rearrangement uses TRBV3-1 (or the pseudogene TRBV3-2) and TRBJ2-7, with 9 positions matching TRBD2. This receptor was obtained from an older man who had recovered from COVID-19. The sequenced sample consisted of peripheral blood. The chain's CDR3 is CASSPGFSGSSYEQYF. CDR3 nucleotide sequence: TGTGCCAGCAGCCCCGGTTTTAGCGGGAGTTCCTACGAGCAGTACTTC.